Each of the 17 T cell receptor beta chains below was sequenced from the same sample in a study of shared clonotypes between healthy human individuals. Produced via immunoSEQ multiplex PCR; TCRdb's table is partial and in-frame only. The sample records over a million clones, about 98.5% being singletons. The specimen was naive CD4+ T cells sorted from blood. Subset described: CD45RA+ positively selected. These receptors all come from a man aged 30 to 45 in good health.

The rearrangement joins TRBV9 to TRBJ2-1; 7 bases fit TRBD2. CDR1 and CDR2 from the germline V gene are SGDLS and YYNGEE. Unmatched junction bases numbered 8, after V lost 0 bases and J lost 5 bases. The CDR3 has 16 residues. The CDR3 bases are TGTGCCAGCAGCGTAGCACCTAGCGGAGCAAACAATGAGCAGTTCTTC. Translating gives CASSVAPSGANNEQFF. The whole variable domain, filled in from reference TRBV9 and TRBJ2-1, reads DSGVTQTPKHLITATGQRVTLRCSPRSGDLSVYWYQQSLDQGLQFLIQYYNGEERAKGNILERFSAQQFPDLHSELNLSSLELGDSALYFCASSVAPSGANNEQFFGPGTRLTVL.

A single count supports this clone. The chain combines TRBV7-9 with TRBJ2-2, with TRBD2 matching over 9 bases. The J segment lost 6 bases and the V segment lost 5 bases, leaving 19 bases of the junction unmatched. The V gene's germline CDR1 is SEHNR and CDR2 FQNEAQ (reference sequence). The CDR3 has 19 amino acids. The CDR3 sequence: CASSVETLLAGGFPGELFF. The CDR3 region has the DNA TGTGCCAGCAGCGTCGAAACACTACTCGCGGGAGGGTTTCCCGGGGAGCTGTTTTTT.

The chain is built from TRBV29-1 and TRBJ2-3; no reliable D call. Germline V gene lookup returns CDR1 SQVTM and CDR2 ANQGSEA. Trimming stripped 4 bases from V and 4 bases from J, with 6 bases between. This CDR3 is 11 amino acids long. The CDR3 protein is CSVGSPDTQYF. The CDR3 coding sequence is TGCAGCGTTGGTAGTCCAGATACGCAGTATTTT.

This chain joins TRBV5-4 and TRBJ2-1; 11 nucleotides align to TRBD2. Per the germline V gene, CDR1 is SGHNT and CDR2 is YYREEE (reference sequence). V lost 5 bases and J lost 7; bases outside the gene matches: 11. This CDR3 is built from 16 residues. The CDR3, as DNA: TGTGCCAGCAGTTTGCCGGGACTAGCGGAGCCTAATGAGCAGTTCTTC. It codes for CASSLPGLAEPNEQFF.

The CDR3, as DNA: TGCGCCAGCAGTGTTAGCGGGAGTTTCCACAATGAGCAGTTCTTC. It specifies CASSVSGSFHNEQFF. V is TRBV10-2 and J is TRBJ2-1, with 9 bases lining up with TRBD2. The germline V gene encodes CDR1 WSHSY and CDR2 SAAADI. With V trimmed by 4 bases and J by 5 bases, 6 bases remained unmatched. This CDR3 has 15 amino acids.

The rearrangement uses TRBV19 and TRBJ1-2; D perhaps matches TRBD1 (5 bases). The V gene's germline CDR1 is LNHDA and CDR2 SQIVND (reference sequence). Trimming shortened V by 3 bases and J by 6 bases, and 20 bases separated the two germline ends. The CDR3 sequence is 16 residues long. The CDR3 loop reads CASSITSVVGVHGYTF. The CDR3 DNA reads as TGTGCCAGTAGTATTACCTCTGTCGTAGGGGTTCATGGCTACACCTTC.

The rearrangement links TRBV20-1 to TRBJ1-5; the D is unclear. CDR1 and CDR2 (germline): DFQATT, SNEGSKA (reference sequence). The ends were cut back, 6 bases at V and 9 bases at J, with 12 bases in the middle. The CDR3 spans 11 residues. This chain's CDR3 is CSASLEGPQHF. The CDR3 nucleotides read TGCAGTGCGTCGCTAGAGGGGCCCCAGCATTTT.

Only one count was recorded for this clone. The V and J genes are TRBV5-6 and TRBJ1-3, with 10 bases matching TRBD1. J lost 3 bases, V lost 4 bases, and 4 bases had no gene match. CDR3 length: 15 residues. The germline gives CDR1 SGHDT, CDR2 YYEEEE. The CDR3 is CASSTRDRGGNTIYF. Here the CDR3 DNA reads TGTGCCAGCAGCACCCGGGACAGGGGTGGAAACACCATATATTTT.

V usage is TRBV7-9 and J usage is TRBJ2-1; TRBD2 matches 9 bases. Germline V gene sequence: CDR1 SEHNR, CDR2 FQNEAQ (reference sequence). The V gene end was trimmed by 5 bases and the J gene end by 8 bases; junction bases not matched to a gene: 10. The CDR3 totals 15 residues. CDR3 loop: CASSPHLAGEDEQFF. The CDR3 nucleotides are TGTGCCAGCAGCCCCCATTTAGCGGGAGAGGATGAGCAGTTCTTC. Looking up the rest from reference TRBV7-9 and TRBJ2-1 gives the full variable domain: DTGVSQNPRHKITKRGQNVTFRCDPISEHNRLYWYRQTLGQGPEFLTYFQNEAQLEKSRLLSDRFSAERPKGSFSTLEIQRTEQGDSAMYLCASSPHLAGEDEQFFGPGTRLTVL.

This chain links TRBV11-2 with TRBJ2-7; D ambiguous. The CDR3 sequence is 15 residues long. Trimming cost V 0 bases and J 5 bases, with 14 bases left between them. Germline values: CDR1 SGHAT, CDR2 FQNNGV. The CDR3 DNA reads as TGTGCCAGCAGCTTAGATCTGGGGTTCTTCGACGAGCAGTACTTC. This gives the protein CASSLDLGFFDEQYF.

The chain is built from TRBV5-1 and TRBJ2-7, with 11 nucleotides matching TRBD2. Germline lookup yields CDR1 SGHRS and CDR2 YFSETQ. J was trimmed by 5 bases and V by 0 bases; bases with no gene match: 4. This CDR3 is built from 15 residues. The CDR3 loop is CASSLASSGRNEQYF. CDR3 in DNA: TGCGCCAGCAGCTTGGCGTCTAGCGGGAGGAACGAGCAGTACTTC.

V and J are TRBV11-2 and TRBJ2-1, with D possibly matching TRBD1 (6 bases). Per germline, CDR1 SGHAT and CDR2 FQNNGV. The CDR3 has 17 residues. V dropped 1 base and J dropped 0 bases, with 13 bases sitting between them. The CDR3 nucleotides read TGTGCCAGCAGCTTAGGGCAGGGGCTCTCCTCCTACAATGAGCAGTTCTTC. This sequence encodes CASSLGQGLSSYNEQFF.

The chain recombines TRBV7-8 with TRBJ2-3, with 14 bases aligning to TRBD2. V was pared by 0 bases and J by 2 bases, with 4 bases of the junction left unmatched. CDR1 SGHVS and CDR2 FQNEAQ come from the germline V gene. This CDR3 has 18 residues. The CDR3 DNA sequence: TGTGCCAGCAGCTTAGCTGTGACTAGCGGGAGGGCCACAGATACGCAGTATTTT. As protein: CASSLAVTSGRATDTQYF.

The genes are TRBV27 and TRBJ1-2, with a weak D call TRBD1 (6 bases). The CDR3 has 19 amino acids. Trimming removed 6 bases at V and 2 bases at J, with 28 bases between. Germline CDR1 MNHEY, CDR2 SMNVEV (reference sequence). In nucleotides, the CDR3 is TGTGCCAGCAGCCAAACGGGTTCCCTCCCGGGGGCCCCGAACTATGGCTACACCTTC. This codes for CASSQTGSLPGAPNYGYTF.

CDR3 residues: CASSLEWLGNEQFF. For the CDR3, the DNA is TGTGCCAGCAGCTTAGAGTGGCTCGGCAATGAGCAGTTCTTC. This rearrangement joins TRBV7-2 to TRBJ2-1; no definite D call. Trimming removed 1 base from V and 6 bases from J, with 10 bases in between. Germline V gives CDR1 SGHTA, CDR2 FQGNSA. The CDR3 runs 14 residues.

The CDR3 sequence is CASSPMPGSGLASYEQYF. The CDR3 coding sequence is TGTGCCAGCTCACCCATGCCAGGCTCCGGACTAGCGAGCTACGAGCAGTACTTC. V and J are TRBV18 and TRBJ2-7; 9 positions agree with TRBD2. V dropped 3 bases and J dropped 3; count of bases not matched to a gene: 15. The CDR3 has 18 amino acids. Per germline, CDR1 KGHSH and CDR2 LQKENI. The full variable domain, rest sourced from reference TRBV18 and TRBJ2-7, is NAGVMQNPRHLVRRRGQEARLRCSPMKGHSHVYWYRQLPEEGLKFMVYLQKENIIDESGMPKERFSAEFPKEGPSILRIQQVVRGDSAAYFCASSPMPGSGLASYEQYFGPGTRLTVT.

This clone has a single count. The chain recombines TRBV4-1 with TRBJ2-1; weak D call: TRBD2 (5 bases). The CDR3 loop spans 13 amino acids. Germline V gene lookup returns CDR1 MGHRA and CDR2 YSYEKL. With 5 bases removed from V and 9 bases from J, the gap between germline ends came to 14 bases. The CDR3 here is CASSEFARGEQFF. The CDR3 DNA reads TGCGCCAGCAGCGAGTTCGCTCGGGGTGAGCAGTTCTTC.